The 25 T cell receptor beta chains presented below share a single source sample, sequenced in a study of neurological immune-mediated disorders. Time point in this sample: longitudinal time-point 3. TCRdb fed the 5' RACE reads into MiXCR, producing one record per CDR3 protein. The repertoire holds approximately 47,000 distinct CDR3 sequences, with roughly 13% as singletons. The sequencing sample was made of PBMCs. These receptors all stem from a male donor with HTLV-1-associated myelopathy (HAM/TSP).

The sample holds many counts of this clonotype. The chain has TRBV20-1 and TRBJ2-7; D gene ambiguous. CDR3 size: 11 residues. The V end was cut by 3 bases, the J end by 1 base, with 4 bases between. In germline, CDR1 is DFQATT, CDR2 SNEGSKA (reference sequence). The CDR3 nucleotides are TGCAGTGCTAGCAGTTCCTACGAGCAGTACTTC. It codes for CSASSSYEQYF.

This clonotype has ten or more counts. V usage is TRBV7-9 and J usage is TRBJ1-1; no reliable D call. V shed 2 bases and J shed 1 base, with 5 bases lying between them. Germline V gives CDR1 SEHNR, CDR2 FQNEAQ (reference sequence). This CDR3 is 13 amino acids long. The CDR3 DNA reads TGTGCCAGCAGCTTACAGGCGAACACTGAAGCTTTCTTT. Protein sequence: CASSLQANTEAFF.

This clonotype was observed many times. The junction departs from the called germline gene at one end, perhaps through a read error. This rearrangement joins TRBV10-2 to TRBJ2-2, with 9 bases fitting TRBD1. CDR3 length: 16 amino acids. Looked up from germline, CDR1 is WSHSY and CDR2 is SAAADI. The CDR3 spells CASRDPGQGNTGELFF. CDR3 bases: TGCGCCAGCCGTGATCCGGGACAGGGCAACACCGGGGAGCTGTTTTTT.

This clonotype was found many times. The CDR3 is CASSQDVAGGLLDTQYF. As DNA, the CDR3 is TGTGCCAGCAGCCAAGATGTAGCGGGGGGGCTGTTAGATACGCAGTATTTT. The V and J genes are TRBV4-2 and TRBJ2-3; 11 positions agree with TRBD2. The CDR3 sequence is 17 residues long. CDR1 LGHNA and CDR2 YNFKEQ come from the germline V gene. V lost 0 bases to trimming and J lost 5 bases; unmatched junction nucleotides: 7.

This clonotype occurred many times. The J gene is TRBJ2-1, the V gene TRBV12-3 or TRBV12-4; D call uncertain. This CDR3 contains 14 residues. V was shortened by 6 bases and J by 5 bases, with 14 bases between the two germline ends. The CDR3 nucleotides read TGTGCCAGCAGCCAACGTCCGACGGACAATGAGCAGTTCTTC. Amino acids: CASSQRPTDNEQFF.

This clonotype was picked up many times. This chain joins TRBV7-2 and TRBJ1-5, with TRBD1 as a possible D gene (6 bases). Deletions cut 3 bases from V and 6 bases from J, with 12 bases between. The CDR3 length is 14 residues. Germline lookup yields CDR1 SGHTA and CDR2 FQGNSA. Here the CDR3 reads CASSFDRISQPQHF. The CDR3 DNA is TGTGCCAGCAGCTTCGACAGGATCAGTCAGCCCCAGCATTTT.

At least ten counts were recorded for this clonotype. The J gene is TRBJ2-7, the V gene TRBV12-3 or TRBV12-4; D tentatively reads TRBD1 or TRBD2 (5 bases each). The CDR3 is 14 amino acids. V was clipped by 3 bases and J by 2 bases, with 11 bases between them. The DNA for the CDR3 is TGTGCCAGCAGTTTGGACGAGGGGACCTACGAGCAGTACTTC. Amino acid sequence: CASSLDEGTYEQYF.

V gene TRBV12-3 or TRBV12-4 combines with J gene TRBJ2-7; tentative D call: TRBD2 (5 bases). This CDR3 is 11 amino acids long. The ends were cut back, 6 bases at V and 7 bases at J, with 10 bases in the middle. The CDR3 is CASSFTGEQYF. DNA of the CDR3: TGTGCCAGCAGCTTCACGGGGGAGCAGTACTTC.

This clonotype has ten or more counts. The chain recombines TRBV18 with TRBJ1-4; D gene uncertain. Germline V gene data show CDR1 as KGHSH and CDR2 as LQKENI. Trimming pared 3 bases from V and 0 bases from J, leaving 11 bases between. CDR3 size: 16 residues. The CDR3 reads CASSPRLVSTNEKLFF. CDR3 in DNA: TGTGCCAGCTCACCCCGACTGGTGTCAACTAATGAAAAACTGTTTTTT.

This clonotype was detected many times. J is TRBJ2-5 and V is TRBV12-3 or TRBV12-4; D may match TRBD1 or TRBD2 (6 bases each). V was clipped by 4 bases and J by 5 bases, with 17 bases between them. The CDR3 runs 15 residues. Written as DNA, the CDR3 is TGTGCCAGCAGTTCCACAGGGAGTCGGGAGGAGACCCAGTACTTC. Its translation: CASSSTGSREETQYF.

This clonotype was counted many times. The chain has TRBV9 and TRBJ2-3; unclear D gene. This CDR3 has 12 residues. CDR1 is SGDLS and CDR2 is YYNGEE in the germline V gene. Trimming stripped 0 bases from V and 8 bases from J, with 7 bases between. The CDR3 nucleotides are TGTGCCAGCAGCGTAGATAGTCGTACGCAGTATTTT. This codes for CASSVDSRTQYF.

This clonotype showed up many times. This chain uses TRBV6-5 with TRBJ2-3; 7 bases match TRBD1. Per the germline V gene, CDR1 is MNHEY and CDR2 is SVGAGI. The CDR3 extends over 16 amino acids. V dropped 6 bases and J dropped 0; count of bases not matched to a gene: 9. CDR3 sequence (DNA): TGTGCCAGCAGCCCCGGGACAGATACCAGCACAGATACGCAGTATTTT. It is translated as CASSPGTDTSTDTQYF.

This clonotype has at least ten counts. This chain links TRBV27 with TRBJ1-6; D uncertain. The CDR3 loop spans 15 amino acids. V was shortened by 6 bases and J by 7 bases, with 16 bases between the two germline ends. Per the germline V gene, CDR1 is MNHEY and CDR2 is SMNVEV (reference sequence). CDR3 region: CASRMSLLSNSPLHF. CDR3 coding DNA: TGTGCCAGCAGAATGAGTTTACTTTCAAATTCACCCCTCCACTTT.

This clonotype was seen many times. This chain connects TRBV6-2 or TRBV6-3 to TRBJ1-2, with 11 bases aligning to TRBD1. Germline V lookup: CDR1 MNHEY, CDR2 SVGEGT. The CDR3 contains 17 residues. V was clipped by 6 bases and J by 6 bases; unmatched bases: 15. CDR3 DNA sequence: TGTGCCAGCAGCCCCTACGGTCGGACAGGGGGCGCGGATGGCTACACCTTC. Its protein is CASSPYGRTGGADGYTF.

Concerning this clonotype itself: A much larger clonotype is one base distant, so this may be a read error. The V gene is TRBV7-6, the J gene TRBJ2-3, with 7 nucleotides matching TRBD2. The CDR3 spans 14 residues. Germline assignment: CDR1 SGHVS and CDR2 FNYEAQ. Germline trimming cut 10 bases from V and 6 bases from J; bases unmatched to any gene: 13. The CDR3 DNA is TGTGCCATCAGACCTATAAGCGGGGTGGATACGCAGTATTTT. Translated: CAIRPISGVDTQYF.

This clonotype has more than one count but fewer than ten. The rearrangement uses TRBV14 and TRBJ2-7, with 10 bases that match TRBD2. The CDR3 covers 16 residues. Germline lookup yields CDR1 SGHDN and CDR2 FVKESK. The J segment lost 0 bases and the V segment lost 4 bases, leaving 6 bases of the junction unmatched. CDR3 coding DNA: TGTGCCAGCAGCCCCCCTCTAGCGGGGGCCTCCTACGAGCAGTACTTC. This sequence encodes CASSPPLAGASYEQYF.

This clonotype has at least ten counts. The chain couples TRBV6-2 or TRBV6-3 to TRBJ2-7; possibly TRBD2 for D (6 bases). The ends were cut back, 7 bases at V and 2 bases at J, with 18 bases in the middle. Germline loops: CDR1 MNHEY, CDR2 SVGEGT. The CDR3 extends over 15 amino acids. The chain's CDR3 is CASIKPGLSAYEQYF. CDR3 DNA: TGTGCCAGCATTAAACCGGGACTGTCCGCCTACGAGCAGTACTTC.

In its sample, this clonotype was seen many times. The chain carries TRBV6-4 and TRBJ2-1; 8 bases are a match to TRBD2. CDR1 MRHNA and CDR2 SNTAGT come from the germline V gene. The length of the CDR3 is 17 residues. Unmatched junction bases numbered 17, after V lost 6 bases and J lost 7 bases. This CDR3 is CASRQHPGGSSLNEQFF. DNA for the CDR3: TGTGCCAGCAGACAACACCCGGGGGGGAGCTCGCTTAATGAGCAGTTCTTC.

There are a few counts of this clonotype. The chain links TRBV20-1 to TRBJ2-1, with a tentative D call TRBD2 (6 bases). The germline CDR1 and CDR2 sequences are DFQATT and SNEGSKA (reference sequence). This CDR3 contains 15 residues. V gave up 0 bases and J gave up 0 bases, with 9 bases separating them. The CDR3 protein is CSAREEGVSYNEQFF. In nucleotides, the CDR3 is TGCAGTGCTAGAGAGGAGGGAGTCTCCTACAATGAGCAGTTCTTC.

This clonotype appeared many times. The chain has TRBV29-1 and TRBJ2-3; weak D call: TRBD1 (6 bases). Trimming took off 3 bases at V and 10 bases at J, with 11 bases between the two ends. CDR3 length: 11 residues. CDR1 and CDR2 from the germline V gene are SQVTM and ANQGSEA. The CDR3 nucleotides are TGCAGCGTTGATCAGGGGTCGGCGCAGTATTTT. Protein: CSVDQGSAQYF.

The sample holds many counts of this clonotype. This chain uses TRBV5-1 with TRBJ2-5; 9 bases are a match to TRBD1. CDR1 and CDR2 (germline): SGHRS, YFSETQ. The length of the CDR3 is 15 residues. Trimming removed 2 bases from V and 5 bases from J; junction bases left unmatched: 7. The CDR3 sequence is CASSLQGASGETQYF. CDR3 sequence (DNA): TGCGCCAGCAGCTTACAGGGGGCGTCGGGTGAGACCCAGTACTTC.

The V call is TRBV7-9, the J call TRBJ1-5; 7 positions agree with TRBD1. Germline V lookup: CDR1 SEHNR, CDR2 FQNEAQ (reference sequence). CDR3 size: 11 residues. With V trimmed by 5 bases and J by 12 bases, 4 bases remained unmatched. The CDR3 loop reads CASSPRDSQHF. CDR3 bases: TGTGCCAGCAGCCCTCGGGACAGCCAGCATTTT.

Ten or more counts support this clonotype. The rearrangement joins TRBV20-1 to TRBJ2-6; D unresolved. Trimming left V 4 bases short and J 0 bases short, with 13 bases between. Germline values: CDR1 DFQATT, CDR2 SNEGSKA (reference sequence). This CDR3 is built from 16 residues. The CDR3 sequence is CSATTPVGSGANVLTF. CDR3 in DNA: TGCAGTGCTACGACCCCAGTGGGCTCTGGGGCCAACGTCCTGACTTTC.

This clonotype was detected many times. The DNA of the CDR3 is TGTGCCAGCAGTTACTGGGGGACAGGGGAAAATGAGCAGTTCTTC. It codes for CASSYWGTGENEQFF. The V call is TRBV6-5, the J call TRBJ2-1, with 10 bases fitting TRBD1. The CDR3 loop spans 15 amino acids. J lost 7 bases, V lost 1 base, and 4 bases had no gene match. Germline values: CDR1 MNHEY, CDR2 SVGAGI.

This clonotype appeared many times. This sequence joins TRBV7-2 and TRBJ2-7, with D possibly TRBD1 on 5 matching bases. V was trimmed by 5 bases and J by 3 bases, leaving 14 bases between them. This CDR3 has 14 residues. The germline V gene encodes CDR1 SGHTA and CDR2 FQGNSA. CDR3 sequence (DNA): TGTGCCAGCAGCCTCAGCAGGGCGAACTACGAGCAGTACTTC. Its protein is CASSLSRANYEQYF.